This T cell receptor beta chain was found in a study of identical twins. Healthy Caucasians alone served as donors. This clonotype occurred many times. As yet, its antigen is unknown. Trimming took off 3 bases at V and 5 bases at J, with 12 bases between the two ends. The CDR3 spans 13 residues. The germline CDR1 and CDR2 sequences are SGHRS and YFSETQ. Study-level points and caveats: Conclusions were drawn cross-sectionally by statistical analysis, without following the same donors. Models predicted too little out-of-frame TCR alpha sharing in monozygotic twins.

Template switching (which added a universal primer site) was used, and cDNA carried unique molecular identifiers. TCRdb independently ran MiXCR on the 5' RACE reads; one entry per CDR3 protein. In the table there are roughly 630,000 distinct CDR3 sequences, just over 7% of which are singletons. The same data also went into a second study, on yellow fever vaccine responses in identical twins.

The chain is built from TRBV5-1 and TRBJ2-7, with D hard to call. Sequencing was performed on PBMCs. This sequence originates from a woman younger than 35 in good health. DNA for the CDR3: TGCGCCAGCAGCTCCGGAGAGTCCCACGAGCAGTACTTC. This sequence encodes CASSSGESHEQYF.